The 30 T cell receptor beta chains reported below all come from one sample, sequenced in a study of a mutant IDH1 vaccine in newly diagnosed glioma. The time point is: baseline, week 1 (first vaccination visit). As to treatment: pre-vaccination baseline after standard-of-care therapy. The repertoire was sequenced with immunoSEQ multiplex PCR; TCRdb's copy has only in-frame clones and lacks some. The sample has 59,000 or so clones; more than 90% are singletons. The source was PBMCs, collected from a glioma patient treated with radiotherapy, temozolomide or both. These receptors were taken from a man aged 45-65 years with glioma.

This clone was observed a few times. This rearrangement joins TRBV13 to TRBJ1-1; D is unresolved. V lost 2 bases and J 9 bases, leaving 16 bases between the germline ends. Germline V CDR1 and CDR2: PRHDT, FYEKMQ (reference sequence). This CDR3 spans 14 amino acids. The CDR3 coding sequence is TGTGCCAGCAGCTTACCGCCGATTTTGTCCCAAGCTTTCTTT. It translates to CASSLPPILSQAFF.

The chain combines TRBV2 with TRBJ2-7, with unresolved D. The CDR3 totals 14 residues. Germline V lookup: CDR1 SNHLY, CDR2 FYNNEI. V was shortened by 2 bases and J by 3 bases, with 11 bases between the two germline ends. Written as DNA, the CDR3 is TGTGCCAGCAGTGAAAAAGTGCCAGACTACGAGCAGTACTTC. Its translation: CASSEKVPDYEQYF.

V and J are TRBV19 and TRBJ2-1; 13 nucleotides agree with TRBD2. Germline CDR1 and CDR2: LNHDA and SQIVND (reference sequence). Trimming took 2 bases from V and 1 from J; bases not matched to a gene: 8. The CDR3 runs 19 residues. CDR3 coding DNA: TGTGCCAGTAGTATAACCTGGACTAGCGGGGGAGCTTCCTACAATGAGCAGTTCTTC. Protein product: CASSITWTSGGASYNEQFF.

This clone was detected once. The chain combines TRBV7-6 with TRBJ2-2, with a weak D call TRBD2 (5 bases). The ends were cut back, 7 bases at V and 1 base at J, with 19 bases in the middle. The CDR3 has 17 residues. Germline values: CDR1 SGHVS, CDR2 FNYEAQ. The CDR3 bases are TGTGCCAGCACTCTAGGAGGTCAGAGCCTGAACACCGGGGAGCTGTTTTTT. Translated, it gives CASTLGGQSLNTGELFF.

The rearrangement links TRBV5-1 to TRBJ2-7; unclear D gene. V dropped 1 base and J dropped 5 bases, with 13 bases sitting between them. Germline assignment: CDR1 SGHRS and CDR2 YFSETQ. CDR3 length: 14 residues. The CDR3 sequence: CASSLIVYSHEQYF. CDR3 bases: TGCGCCAGCAGCTTGATCGTTTATAGCCACGAGCAGTACTTC.

The chain combines TRBV28 with TRBJ1-5; TRBD1 is a possible D gene (5 bases). V lost 3 bases and J lost 7, with 10 bases in between. Germline V gene lookup returns CDR1 MDHEN and CDR2 SYDVKM. The CDR3 contains 13 residues. The CDR3 nucleotides read TGTGCCAGCAGTTTTGGGGGAGTCCAGCCCCAGCATTTT. Translation: CASSFGGVQPQHF.

The chain combines TRBV5-1 with TRBJ1-3, with a tentative D call TRBD1 (5 bases). Trimming removed 0 bases at V and 0 bases at J, with 7 bases between. Germline CDR1 is SGHRS and CDR2 is YFSETQ. The CDR3 extends over 15 amino acids. The CDR3 spells CASSLGQYSGNTIYF. CDR3 coding DNA: TGCGCCAGCAGCTTGGGACAGTACTCTGGAAACACCATATATTTT.

The chain joins TRBV5-1 to TRBJ2-2, with D hard to call. Germline V lookup: CDR1 SGHRS, CDR2 YFSETQ. The CDR3 runs 18 residues. V lost 1 base and J 0 bases, leaving 16 bases between the germline ends. CDR3 sequence: CASSLSFLAFSNTGELFF. The CDR3 coding sequence is TGCGCCAGCAGCTTGTCTTTTTTGGCTTTTTCGAACACCGGGGAGCTGTTTTTT.

The rearrangement joins TRBV2 to TRBJ1-2; the D is unclear. The CDR3 length is 13 residues. Between the trimmed V and J ends, which lost 3 bases and 4 bases, there was a span of 9 bases. Germline V gene lookup returns CDR1 SNHLY and CDR2 FYNNEI. CDR3 DNA sequence: TGTGCCAGCAGTGAGGCGGACCTCTATGGCTACACCTTC. Protein sequence: CASSEADLYGYTF. Filled out from reference TRBV2 and TRBJ1-2, the complete variable domain reads EPEVTQTPSHQVTQMGQEVILRCVPISNHLYFYWYRQILGQKVEFLVSFYNNEISEKSEIFDDQFSVERPDGSNFTLKIRSTKLEDSAMYFCASSEADLYGYTFGSGTRLTVV.

The chain combines TRBV2 with TRBJ1-5; D call uncertain. V lost 7 bases to trimming and J lost 0 bases, with 13 bases between them. Germline loops: CDR1 SNHLY, CDR2 FYNNEI. CDR3 length: 15 amino acids. The CDR3 sequence is CASKSTVYSNQPQHF. CDR3 DNA: TGTGCCAGCAAGTCTACGGTCTATAGCAATCAGCCCCAGCATTTT.

This clone was seen once. V gene TRBV7-8 combines with J gene TRBJ1-2; TRBD1 is a possible D gene (6 bases). V was cut by 2 bases and J by 4 bases, with 14 bases left in between. This CDR3 is 15 amino acids long. Germline V CDR1 and CDR2: SGHVS, FQNEAQ. The CDR3: CASSLKAGELYGYTF. The DNA for the CDR3 is TGTGCCAGCAGCTTAAAGGCAGGGGAACTCTATGGCTACACCTTC.

The V call is TRBV10-3, the J call TRBJ1-5; TRBD1 might be the D (5 bases). The germline V and J ends were trimmed by 3 bases and 3 bases, with 21 bases remaining between them. The CDR3 covers 18 residues. Germline V gives CDR1 ENHRY, CDR2 SYGVKD. The CDR3 is CAISDRAPGSVPNQPQHF. In DNA form, the CDR3 reads TGTGCCATCAGTGACCGCGCTCCAGGGTCGGTTCCCAATCAGCCCCAGCATTTT.

V gene TRBV7-9 combines with J gene TRBJ1-4, with D perhaps TRBD1 (5 bases). Deletions cut 4 bases from V and 9 bases from J, with 21 bases between. Germline CDR1 SEHNR, CDR2 FQNEAQ (reference sequence). CDR3 length equals 16 residues. The DNA for the CDR3 is TGTGCCAGCAGCTCCCCCGGGGCAGTCCTGATGAAAAAACTGTTTTTT. This codes for CASSSPGAVLMKKLFF.

The V and J genes are TRBV2 and TRBJ1-2, with D perhaps matching TRBD1 (5 bases). Germline-derived CDR1 and CDR2 are SNHLY and FYNNEI. Trimming took 4 bases from V and 5 from J, leaving 17 bases between them. This CDR3 spans 15 amino acids. CDR3 nucleotide sequence: TGTGCCAGCAGTGTTAAGGGCAGGGAAATATATGGCTACACCTTC. Translating it yields CASSVKGREIYGYTF. Full variable domain (missing parts from reference TRBV2 and TRBJ1-2): EPEVTQTPSHQVTQMGQEVILRCVPISNHLYFYWYRQILGQKVEFLVSFYNNEISEKSEIFDDQFSVERPDGSNFTLKIRSTKLEDSAMYFCASSVKGREIYGYTFGSGTRLTVV.

J is TRBJ2-7 and V is TRBV7-2; 9 positions match TRBD1. Looked up from germline, CDR1 is SGHTA and CDR2 is FQGNSA. Trimming at V came to 5 bases and at J to 2 bases, leaving 10 bases not matched to a gene. This CDR3 spans 16 amino acids. The CDR3 sequence: CASSPSGTGLTYEQYF. Written as DNA, the CDR3 is TGTGCCAGCAGCCCCAGCGGGACAGGGCTCACCTACGAGCAGTACTTC.

This chain links TRBV19 with TRBJ1-4, with D hard to call. V shed 5 bases and J shed 8 bases, with 18 bases lying between them. This CDR3 contains 15 residues. In germline, CDR1 is LNHDA, CDR2 SQIVND (reference sequence). CDR3 sequence reads: CASSDPGGRKEKLFF. The CDR3 DNA follows: TGTGCCAGTAGTGACCCAGGTGGAAGAAAAGAAAAACTGTTTTTT.

The chain employs TRBV6-6 and TRBJ1-1, with a tentative D call TRBD1 (5 bases). Germline CDR1 is MNHNY and CDR2 is SVGAGI (reference sequence). The CDR3 runs to 11 residues. V gave up 6 bases and J gave up 8 bases, with 10 bases separating them. The CDR3 sequence is CASSRGQEAFF. CDR3 nucleotides: TGTGCCAGCAGCCGTGGACAAGAAGCTTTCTTT.

The rearrangement uses TRBV6-5 and TRBJ1-2, with D possibly being TRBD1 (5 bases). Trimming removed 7 bases from V and 4 bases from J, with 16 bases in between. Looked up from germline, CDR1 is MNHEY and CDR2 is SVGAGI. The CDR3 runs 14 residues. The CDR3 bases are TGTGCCAGCAAACGGGGGGAGGGGATCTATGGCTACACCTTC. Protein: CASKRGEGIYGYTF.

The gene calls are TRBV29-1 and TRBJ1-1; D might be TRBD1 (6 bases). This CDR3 has 12 residues. Germline CDR1 is SQVTM and CDR2 is ANQGSEA. Trimming took off 0 bases at V and 10 bases at J, with 12 bases between the two ends. The CDR3 DNA is TGCAGCGTTGAAGAAGGCTGGGGGCTAGCTTTCTTT. Its translation is CSVEEGWGLAFF.

The V gene is TRBV5-1, the J gene TRBJ1-1; D gene ambiguous. Germline V gives CDR1 SGHRS, CDR2 YFSETQ. The CDR3 sequence is 14 residues long. Trimming left V 1 base short and J 2 bases short, with 9 bases between. The CDR3 sequence: CASSLPLANTEAFF. The CDR3 nucleotides are TGCGCCAGCAGCTTGCCGTTGGCCAACACTGAAGCTTTCTTT.

The rearrangement uses TRBV7-9 and TRBJ1-5; TRBD1 matches at 8 bases. The CDR3 runs to 14 residues. Germline V gene data show CDR1 as SEHNR and CDR2 as FQNEAQ (reference sequence). V lost 1 base, J lost 4 bases, and 0 bases stayed unmatched. CDR3 sequence reads: CASSLGTGNQPQHF. The DNA of the CDR3 is TGTGCCAGCAGCTTAGGGACAGGGAATCAGCCCCAGCATTTT.

V usage is TRBV5-1 and J usage is TRBJ1-6, with no clear D. Trimming stripped 0 bases from V and 0 bases from J, with 7 bases between. This CDR3 comprises 16 residues. Germline V CDR1 and CDR2: SGHRS, YFSETQ. As DNA, the CDR3 is TGCGCCAGCAGCTTGGATCGGAGCTCCTATAATTCACCCCTCCACTTT. Protein product: CASSLDRSSYNSPLHF. Based on the CDR3 plus reference TRBV5-1 and TRBJ1-6, the full variable domain is KAGVTQTPRYLIKTRGQQVTLSCSPISGHRSVSWYQQTPGQGLQFLFEYFSETQRNKGNFPGRFSGRQFSNSRSEMNVSTLELGDSALYLCASSLDRSSYNSPLHFGNGTRLTVT.

The chain is built from TRBV30 and TRBJ2-5, with a possible D match to TRBD1 (6 bases). This CDR3 region has 13 residues. Germline-derived CDR1 and CDR2 are GTSNPN and SVGIG (reference sequence). Trimming pared 3 bases from V and 3 bases from J, leaving 11 bases between. CDR3 residues: CAWRDRLKETQYF. The DNA for the CDR3 is TGTGCCTGGAGGGACAGATTAAAAGAGACCCAGTACTTC.

The CDR3 coding sequence is TGTGCCAGTAACCAGGGAGGGACAGGGGGGAGGCCCCAGCATTTT. It specifies CASNQGGTGGRPQHF. The chain links TRBV19 to TRBJ1-5; 11 bases align to TRBD1. J lost 9 bases, V lost 7 bases, and 11 bases had no gene match. The CDR3 totals 15 residues. The germline V gene encodes CDR1 LNHDA and CDR2 SQIVND (reference sequence).

The V and J genes are TRBV6-5 and TRBJ1-5; perhaps TRBD1 as D (6 bases). The CDR3 has 15 amino acids. Germline loops: CDR1 MNHEY, CDR2 SVGAGI. Trimming stripped 4 bases from V and 4 bases from J, with 14 bases between. The CDR3 loop reads CASSLLTGTNQPQHF. CDR3 DNA sequence: TGTGCCAGCAGTTTACTAACAGGGACGAATCAGCCCCAGCATTTT.

This clone was seen a single time. This chain connects TRBV7-2 to TRBJ2-3, with TRBD2 matching over 12 bases. V dropped 5 bases and J dropped 8; count of bases not matched to a gene: 11. Germline V gives CDR1 SGHTA, CDR2 FQGNSA. This CDR3 has 16 residues. CDR3 amino acids: CASSRRLAGVPGTQYF. The CDR3 coding sequence is TGTGCCAGCAGCCGCCGACTAGCGGGGGTGCCCGGTACGCAGTATTTT.

This clone was counted a few times. J is TRBJ1-2 and V is TRBV19; TRBD1 might be the D (5 bases). The CDR3 totals 13 residues. The germline gives CDR1 LNHDA, CDR2 SQIVND (reference sequence). Trimming took off 7 bases at V and 8 bases at J, with 17 bases between the two ends. CDR3 in amino acids: CASTSRGDWGYTF. The CDR3 DNA reads TGTGCCAGTACCTCCCGAGGGGACTGGGGCTACACCTTC.

The chain employs TRBV29-1 and TRBJ1-5; 8 positions match TRBD1. The V gene end was trimmed by 6 bases and the J gene end by 2 bases; junction bases not matched to a gene: 3. This CDR3 spans 13 amino acids. CDR1 and CDR2 (germline): SQVTM, ANQGSEA. CDR3 protein: CSVVTGGNQPQHF. CDR3 coding DNA: TGCAGCGTGGTGACAGGGGGCAATCAGCCCCAGCATTTT.

V usage is TRBV19 and J usage is TRBJ1-1, with 12 bases that match TRBD1. Germline CDR1 LNHDA, CDR2 SQIVND (reference sequence). V dropped 6 bases and J dropped 1; count of bases not matched to a gene: 6. CDR3 size: 16 residues. The CDR3 region has the DNA TGTGCCAGTAGGCCGGGACAGGGGGCGAAGAACACTGAAGCTTTCTTT. It yields the protein CASRPGQGAKNTEAFF. The full variable domain, completed using reference TRBV19 and TRBJ1-1, is DGGITQSPKYLFRKEGQNVTLSCEQNLNHDAMYWYRQDPGQGLRLIYYSQIVNDFQKGDIAEGYSVSREKKESFPLTVTSAQKNPTAFYLCASRPGQGAKNTEAFFGQGTRLTVV.

J is TRBJ2-2 and V is TRBV7-9, with 7 bases fitting TRBD2. The CDR3 contains 16 residues. Germline CDR1 and CDR2: SEHNR and FQNEAQ (reference sequence). Trimming at V came to 4 bases and at J to 1 base, leaving 6 bases not matched to a gene. The CDR3, as DNA: TGTGCCAGCAGCTCCTTCTGGGGGGGGAACACCGGGGAGCTGTTTTTT. Its translation is CASSSFWGGNTGELFF.